This T cell receptor beta chain stems from a study of T cell repertoires in cytomegalovirus infection. TCRdb re-called the reads with MiXCR, one entry per CDR3 protein. The sample gives 250,000 to 300,000 distinct CDR3 sequences, roughly an eighth of which show up once; 8.8% is in the top ten. The CDR3 spans 15 residues. J lost 0 bases, V lost 11 bases, and 13 bases had no gene match. The germline V gene has CDR1 MNHNS and CDR2 SASEGT. The receptor's source is a human donor in good health (CMV status not recorded). Some clones in this sample may be carry-over from other donors' samples. The rearrangement uses TRBV6-1 and TRBJ2-7; 7 bases match TRBD2. Sequenced input: PBMCs. CDR3 in amino acids: CASLPRLADSYEQYF. The CDR3 coding sequence is TGTGCCTCATTACCTCGTCTAGCGGACTCCTACGAGCAGTACTTC.